This TCR beta chain was identified in a study of T-cell reconstitution after alpha-beta-depleted transplantation in children. A note on this clonotype: Its specificity is not known. A junction boundary mismatches the germline segment, possibly from a read error.

TCRbeta library preparation incorporated unique molecular identifiers. MiXCR, run by TCRdb on the PCR reads, gives a single entry per CDR3 protein. The data show hundreds of thousands of distinct CDR3 sequences, with roughly a quarter seen just once and about 5% held by the top ten. This CDR3 spans 15 amino acids. Germline V lookup: CDR1 DFQATT, CDR2 SNEGSKA (reference sequence). Study findings and constraints: Several hundred expanded graft clones reportedly gave rise to the alpha-beta T cells present about two months after transplant. Most T-cell counts and diversity one year after the transplant came from T cells that were newly produced. Elevated TCRbeta diversity at day 60 was traced, in some patients, to surviving recipient T cells and thymic progenitors.

Sequenced material: PBMCs, mostly from graft donor cells, taken 360 days after TCRalphabeta/CD19-depleted stem cell transplant. The J gene is TRBJ1-5, the V gene TRBV20-1; 7 bases map to TRBD1. This clonotype originated in a female patient aged 2 to 10 who had a stem cell transplant for congenital amegakaryocytic thrombocytopenia, so the T cells may come from the graft donor. CDR3 DNA sequence: TGCAGTGCGAGAGGCCGGGACAGCCGCAATCAGCCCCAGCATTTT. Translated: CSARGRDSRNQPQHF.